This TCR beta chain originates from a study of shared clonotypes between healthy human individuals. Genomic DNA from unsorted samples was obtained from 80 million to 100 million PBMCs (per sample). Unsorted PBMC DNA was run through sequencing on ten immunoSEQ deep assay plates. In the original processing: ImmunoSEQ junction-only sequences lacked quality scores, so their filtering differed. Clones were sequenced by immunoSEQ multiplex PCR, and TCRdb holds only the in-frame ones, with some missing. V and J calls and clone size come straight from that table; D and trimming were deduced from the DNA. In the table there are about 470,000 clones, more than 75% of which are singletons. The source of this sequence is a middle-aged woman in good health. Some clones in this sample may be carry-over from other donors' samples. Sequenced: PBMCs.

CDR3 in DNA: TGTGCCAGCGCTTCTAGCCGGTCCTACAATGAGCAGTTCTTC. Amino acids: CASASSRSYNEQFF. The V call is TRBV18, the J call TRBJ2-1; D might be TRBD2 (5 bases). The CDR3 is made up of 14 amino acids. CDR1 is KGHSH and CDR2 is LQKENI in the germline V gene. Trimming removed 8 bases at V and 1 base at J, with 12 bases between.